This passage covers 3 T cell receptor beta chains from one sample sequenced in a study of T cell changes during pregnancy in multiple sclerosis. Profiling relied on immunoSEQ multiplex PCR, and the TCRdb table lists in-frame clones only, not all of them. The profile shows tens of thousands of clones, more than 90% of them singletons. This specimen was CD4+ T cells from peripheral blood mononuclear cells, taken before pregnancy. Receptor source: a female donor with multiple sclerosis, enrolled in a pregnancy study.

The V and J genes are TRBV2 and TRBJ2-5; the D gene is possibly TRBD2 (6 bases). The CDR3 contains 15 residues. Trimming pared 7 bases from V and 1 base from J, leaving 16 bases between. The germline gives CDR1 SNHLY, CDR2 FYNNEI. The CDR3 loop reads CASTRLAYRQETQYF. The CDR3 region has the DNA TGTGCCAGCACTCGGCTAGCGTACCGCCAAGAGACCCAGTACTTC.

The chain recombines TRBV30 with TRBJ2-7, with 7 bases fitting TRBD1. The V segment lost 3 bases and the J segment 2 bases; nucleotides outside the gene matches: 4. This CDR3 comprises 13 residues. Germline V CDR1 and CDR2: GTSNPN, SVGIG (reference sequence). The CDR3: CAWRRDSPYEQYF. The CDR3 region has the DNA TGTGCCTGGAGACGGGACAGTCCCTACGAGCAGTACTTC.

The V call is TRBV18, the J call TRBJ2-7, with a tentative D call TRBD1 (5 bases). The V and J ends lost 6 bases and 5 bases respectively, with 11 bases between them. Germline V lookup: CDR1 KGHSH, CDR2 LQKENI. The CDR3 is 12 residues long. The CDR3 sequence: CASSSGFHEQYF. CDR3 sequence (DNA): TGTGCCAGCTCTTCAGGGTTCCACGAGCAGTACTTC. Full variable domain (missing parts from reference TRBV18 and TRBJ2-7): NAGVMQNPRHLVRRRGQEARLRCSPMKGHSHVYWYRQLPEEGLKFMVYLQKENIIDESGMPKERFSAEFPKEGPSILRIQQVVRGDSAAYFCASSSGFHEQYFGPGTRLTVT.